Following are 22 T cell receptor beta chains from one sample sequenced in a study of blood T cell repertoires in COVID-19. Libraries were prepared by immunoSEQ multiplex PCR; TCRdb keeps only in-frame clonotypes and omits some of them. The sample consists of 200,000 to 250,000 clones, about 85% of them appearing once. What was sequenced was PBMCs or T cells enriched from blood (not recorded which). The receptors originated from a man under 40 who had recovered from COVID-19.

The chain joins TRBV28 to TRBJ2-7; 7 positions agree with TRBD2. The CDR3 runs 14 residues. The junction had 10 bases not matched to a gene; V was cut back by 5 bases and J by 6 bases. Germline CDR1 MDHEN, CDR2 SYDVKM. Here the CDR3 DNA reads TGTGCCAGCAGTCCCGAGCGGGAAGCGGCCGAGCAGTACTTC. Residues: CASSPEREAAEQYF.

The chain combines TRBV6-1 with TRBJ1-5; D remains unclear. The CDR3 is made up of 15 amino acids. The V end was cut by 1 base, the J end by 0 bases, with 7 bases between. CDR1 and CDR2 from the germline V gene are MNHNS and SASEGT. CDR3 sequence: CASSEGANSNQPQHF. CDR3 nucleotide sequence: TGTGCCAGCAGTGAAGGAGCAAATAGCAATCAGCCCCAGCATTTT.

This chain joins TRBV3-1 (or the pseudogene TRBV3-2) and TRBJ1-1; D is unclear. Germline loops: CDR1 LGHDT, CDR2 YNNKEL (reference sequence). CDR3 length: 16 residues. V shed 2 bases and J shed 1 base, with 14 bases lying between them. For the CDR3, the DNA is TGTGCCAGCAGCCAATCCCGAGGGTGGGGGAACACTGAAGCTTTCTTT. Its translation: CASSQSRGWGNTEAFF.

This clone was picked up one time. The chain uses TRBV7-9 and TRBJ1-6, with 9 bases aligning to TRBD1. With V trimmed by 4 bases and J by 8 bases, 3 bases remained unmatched. Germline V gives CDR1 SEHNR, CDR2 FQNEAQ (reference sequence). This CDR3 comprises 14 residues. Here the CDR3 reads CASSSGQGYSPLHF. Here the CDR3 DNA reads TGTGCCAGCAGCTCGGGACAGGGCTATTCACCCCTCCACTTT.

CDR3 protein: CASSINSGTYNEQFF. The CDR3 nucleotides read TGTGCCAGTAGTATAAATAGCGGCACTTACAATGAGCAGTTCTTC. The chain recombines TRBV19 with TRBJ2-1; a weak D match, TRBD2 (6 bases). Trimming stripped 2 bases from V and 4 bases from J, with 12 bases between. CDR3 size: 15 residues. Germline values: CDR1 LNHDA, CDR2 SQIVND (reference sequence).

V and J are TRBV2 and TRBJ2-1; 9 bases line up with TRBD2. V was pared by 3 bases and J by 8 bases, with 8 bases of the junction left unmatched. CDR1 and CDR2 (germline): SNHLY, FYNNEI. The CDR3 covers 15 residues. CDR3 bases: TGTGCCAGCAGTGATACGGCTAGCGGGGCGGATGAGCAGTTCTTC. Translated, it gives CASSDTASGADEQFF.

This chain joins TRBV5-1 and TRBJ2-3; 12 bases map to TRBD2. The V gene end was trimmed by 6 bases and the J gene end by 5 bases; junction bases not matched to a gene: 10. CDR1 and CDR2 from the germline V gene are SGHRS and YFSETQ. The CDR3 length is 16 residues. CDR3 sequence (DNA): TGCGCCAGCAAATCTAGCGGGAGGGCCGTGGGAGATACGCAGTATTTT. Protein product: CASKSSGRAVGDTQYF.

The V gene is TRBV6-5, the J gene TRBJ2-7, with D perhaps TRBD1 (6 bases). CDR1 MNHEY and CDR2 SVGAGI come from the germline V gene. Trimming pared 10 bases from V and 2 bases from J, leaving 18 bases between. The CDR3 totals 14 residues. The CDR3 spells CATHQGTQTYEQYF. The CDR3 bases are TGTGCCACACACCAGGGGACACAAACCTACGAGCAGTACTTC.

The J gene is TRBJ2-2, the V gene TRBV24-1; the D gene is possibly TRBD2 (6 bases). Trimming took 0 bases from V and 0 from J, leaving 7 bases between them. This CDR3 has 16 amino acids. CDR1 is KGHDR and CDR2 is SFDVKD in the germline V gene. CDR3 DNA sequence: TGTGCCACCAGTGATTTGGCTAGCGCGAACACCGGGGAGCTGTTTTTT. Amino acids: CATSDLASANTGELFF.

This clone showed up just once. The V call is TRBV29-1, the J call TRBJ1-1; 9 nucleotides align to TRBD1. V shed 4 bases and J 1 base; nucleotides not matched to a gene: 1. Germline CDR1 and CDR2: SQVTM and ANQGSEA. The CDR3 runs to 13 residues. Here the CDR3 reads CSVGDRANTEAFF. The DNA for the CDR3 is TGCAGCGTTGGGGACAGGGCGAACACTGAAGCTTTCTTT. Drawing the rest from reference TRBV29-1 and TRBJ1-1, the complete variable domain is SAVISQKPSRDICQRGTSLTIQCQVDSQVTMMFWYRQQPGQSLTLIATANQGSEATYESGFVIDKFPISRPNLTFSTLTVSNMSPEDSSIYLCSVGDRANTEAFFGQGTRLTVV.

The chain joins TRBV19 to TRBJ1-1; D perhaps matches TRBD1 (6 bases). Germline V gene data show CDR1 as LNHDA and CDR2 as SQIVND (reference sequence). The length of the CDR3 is 14 residues. Between the trimmed V and J ends, which lost 3 bases and 1 base, there was a span of 9 bases. Here the CDR3 reads CASSMDRANTEAFF. The CDR3 region has the DNA TGTGCCAGTAGTATGGACAGAGCGAACACTGAAGCTTTCTTT.

V is TRBV4-3 and J is TRBJ2-7; 11 positions match TRBD2. The CDR3 totals 16 residues. J was trimmed by 3 bases and V by 1 base; bases with no gene match: 5. Germline lookup yields CDR1 LGHNA and CDR2 YSLEER. The CDR3 region has the DNA TGCGCCAGCAGCCAAGTGAGGACTAGCGGGTACTACGAGCAGTACTTC. Amino acids: CASSQVRTSGYYEQYF.

A remark on this clone: The identical CDR3 is also encoded by other nucleotide sequences in the sample. V usage is TRBV27 and J usage is TRBJ1-3; no reliable D call. The V gene's germline CDR1 is MNHEY and CDR2 SMNVEV (reference sequence). This CDR3 region has 11 residues. V dropped 4 bases and J dropped 7 bases, with 5 bases sitting between them. DNA for the CDR3: TGTGCCAGCAGTTCGGGGAACACCATATATTTT. Its translation: CASSSGNTIYF.

This clone was seen just once. The genes are TRBV21-1 and TRBJ1-2. TRBV21-1 counts as a pseudogene. CDR3 length equals 20 residues. The CDR3 region has the DNA TGTGCCAGCAGCAAAGCCTCCAGTCGAGACACACAAGACTACATATATGGCTACACCTTC. Its protein product is CASSKASSRDTQDYIYGYTF.

This rearrangement joins TRBV9 to TRBJ1-3; no clear D gene. CDR3 length: 14 amino acids. The germline V gene encodes CDR1 SGDLS and CDR2 YYNGEE. V lost 4 bases to trimming and J lost 4 bases, with 12 bases between them. CDR3 in amino acids: CASSPPQAGNTIYF. CDR3 coding DNA: TGTGCCAGCAGCCCACCCCAGGCAGGAAACACCATATATTTT.

The chain combines TRBV6-5 with TRBJ2-7, with D perhaps TRBD1 (7 bases). Germline V gene lookup returns CDR1 MNHEY and CDR2 SVGAGI. V was clipped by 8 bases and J by 2 bases, with 16 bases between them. The length of the CDR3 is 14 residues. The CDR3 DNA is TGTGCCAGCCTCGGGCAGGGGGGAACCTACGAGCAGTACTTC. Amino acid sequence: CASLGQGGTYEQYF.

This chain connects TRBV10-3 to TRBJ2-7; 7 bases fit TRBD2. Germline assignment: CDR1 ENHRY and CDR2 SYGVKD. Trimming took 6 bases from V and 2 from J; bases not matched to a gene: 10. This CDR3 has 15 amino acids. CDR3 in DNA: TGTGCCATCAGCGAAGGACTAGGAAGAACCTACGAGCAGTACTTC. This encodes CAISEGLGRTYEQYF.

The chain couples TRBV2 to TRBJ1-1; D perhaps matches TRBD1 (5 bases). The V gene lost 4 bases and the J gene lost 1 base, with 10 bases spanning the gap. This CDR3 is built from 14 residues. Germline values: CDR1 SNHLY, CDR2 FYNNEI. CDR3 amino acids: CASSVQTANTEAFF. CDR3 DNA: TGTGCCAGCAGTGTACAGACAGCGAACACTGAAGCTTTCTTT.

This clone was seen once. The chain combines TRBV28 with TRBJ1-6, with TRBD1 matching 9 bases. Trimming removed 6 bases from V and 0 bases from J; junction bases left unmatched: 6. The germline V gene has CDR1 MDHEN and CDR2 SYDVKM. This CDR3 is 17 amino acids long. CDR3 coding DNA: TGTGCCAGCAGATTCGGGACAGGGAGCTCCTATAATTCACCCCTCCACTTT. It translates to CASRFGTGSSYNSPLHF.

This clone was detected once. The rearrangement links TRBV3-1 (or the pseudogene TRBV3-2) to TRBJ1-4, with D possibly matching TRBD1 (5 bases). The CDR3 covers 16 residues. Between the trimmed V and J ends, which lost 3 bases and 5 bases, there was a span of 16 bases. Germline lookup yields CDR1 LGHDT and CDR2 YNNKEL (reference sequence). The CDR3 region has the DNA TGTGCCAGCAGCCAGGGAGGTACGGCAGGGAATGAAAAACTGTTTTTT. It translates to CASSQGGTAGNEKLFF.

This clone was found a few times. The chain carries TRBV3-1 (or the pseudogene TRBV3-2) and TRBJ1-1; 10 nucleotides match TRBD1. The junction had 5 bases not matched to a gene; V was cut back by 1 base and J by 6 bases. The CDR3 totals 15 residues. Per germline, CDR1 LGHDT and CDR2 YNNKEL (reference sequence). The CDR3 DNA follows: TGTGCCAGCAGCCAAGGACAGGGGGCTGGGGCTGAAGCTTTCTTT. It codes for CASSQGQGAGAEAFF.

The chain carries TRBV7-2 and TRBJ2-2; 14 bases line up with TRBD2. The CDR3 length is 19 residues. CDR1 is SGHTA, CDR2 FQGNSA, per germline. The trim removed 0 bases at V and 3 bases at J, leaving 6 bases unmatched. This chain's CDR3 is CASSLALTSGGADTGELFF. CDR3 DNA: TGTGCCAGCAGCTTAGCGTTGACTAGCGGGGGGGCGGACACCGGGGAGCTGTTTTTT. Filled out from reference TRBV7-2 and TRBJ2-2, the complete variable domain reads GAGVSQSPSNKVTEKGKDVELRCDPISGHTALYWYRQSLGQGLEFLIYFQGNSAPDKSGLPSDRFSAERTGGSVSTLTIQRTQQEDSAVYLCASSLALTSGGADTGELFFGEGSRLTVL.